This is a list of T cell receptor beta chains from one sample in a study of blood T cell repertoires in COVID-19. TCRdb keeps only in-frame clones here, not all; method: immunoSEQ multiplex PCR. This sample has roughly 230,000 clones, with 70% to 90% found just once. The sequenced material came from PBMCs or T cells enriched from blood (not recorded which). These receptors all stem from a woman between 45 and 65 years old who had been exposed to COVID-19. The CDR3 runs from the conserved cysteine through the conserved F or W. D genes are given only for firm matches. Clone sizes are given selectively: once, few, many, or a class where the clone is expanded.

TRBV18,few,.,TRBJ1-1,CASSPIEGMNTEAFF,TGTGCCAGCTCGCCAATTGAGGGTATGAACACTGAAGCTTTCTTT
TRBV7-2,.,TRBD2,TRBJ2-5,CASSLIGTSGVRETQYF,TGTGCCAGCAGCTTAATCGGGACTAGCGGGGTTAGAGAGACCCAGTACTTC
TRBV19,.,TRBD1,TRBJ1-2,CASSRNTGGAGYTF,TGTGCCAGTAGTCGAAATACAGGGGGAGCGGGCTACACCTTC
TRBV19,.,.,TRBJ2-1,CASSLPARGNNEQFF,TGTGCCAGTTCGCTCCCTGCTAGGGGTAACAATGAGCAGTTCTTC
TRBV10-3,.,.,TRBJ1-6,CAISETPGHLSPLHF,TGTGCCATCAGTGAGACGCCGGGACACCTTTCACCCCTCCACTTT
TRBV9,.,TRBD1,TRBJ1-2,CASSVGTAVNYGYTF,TGTGCCAGCAGCGTTGGGACAGCCGTTAACTATGGCTACACCTTC
TRBV5-1,.,.,TRBJ2-7,CASSFLTGEQYF,TGCGCCAGCAGCTTCCTGACGGGCGAGCAGTACTTC
TRBV5-1,.,.,TRBJ1-1,CASSLDSGAHTEAFF,TGCGCCAGCAGCTTGGATTCAGGGGCGCACACTGAAGCTTTCTTT
TRBV9,.,TRBD1,TRBJ2-3,CASSVGDRGTDTQYF,TGTGCCAGCAGCGTAGGGGACAGGGGAACAGATACGCAGTATTTT
TRBV29-1,.,.,TRBJ2-5,CSVEEGRGQTQYF,TGCAGCGTTGAAGAAGGGAGAGGGCAGACCCAGTACTTC
TRBV4-1,once,.,TRBJ1-1,CASSQERGGWGPNTEAFF,TGCGCCAGCAGCCAAGAACGTGGGGGCTGGGGCCCTAACACTGAAGCTTTCTTT
TRBV2,.,.,TRBJ1-2,CASSSLRGKGYTF,TGTGCCAGCAGCTCCTTGCGGGGGAAGGGCTACACCTTC
TRBV11-2,.,.,TRBJ1-2,CASSLDEAHGYTF,TGTGCCAGCAGCTTAGATGAAGCTCATGGCTACACCTTC
TRBV5-4,few,.,TRBJ2-1,CASSRMGAYNEQFF,TGTGCCAGCAGCCGTATGGGGGCATACAATGAGCAGTTCTTC
TRBV28,.,.,TRBJ2-7,CASSLEGLAYEQYF,TGTGCCAGCAGTTTGGAGGGGCTTGCGTACGAGCAGTACTTC
TRBV6-4,.,.,TRBJ2-3,CASSRGGRTDTQYF,TGTGCCAGCAGCAGGGGAGGGAGGACAGATACGCAGTATTTT
TRBV13,.,.,TRBJ1-1,CASSSLMGGGRAFF,TGTGCCAGCAGCTCGCTAATGGGGGGAGGTAGGGCTTTCTTT
TRBV6-2/TRBV6-3,.,TRBD1,TRBJ2-4,CASSYRDSPNIQYF,TGTGCCAGCAGTTACAGGGACAGTCCAAACATTCAGTACTTC
TRBV14,.,.,TRBJ1-1,CASAQGRTEAFF,TGTGCCAGCGCGCAGGGCCGGACTGAAGCTTTCTTT
TRBV10-3,.,TRBD1,TRBJ1-2,CAIRQGAANYGYTF,TGTGCCATCAGACAGGGGGCTGCCAACTATGGCTACACCTTC
TRBV18,.,TRBD1,TRBJ1-2,CASSLLEGQGLNGYTF,TGTGCCAGCTCACTCCTAGAGGGACAGGGACTAAATGGCTACACCTTC
TRBV5-4,.,.,TRBJ1-1,CASSLMQGSNTEAFF,TGTGCCAGCAGCTTGATGCAGGGTTCGAACACTGAAGCTTTCTTT
TRBV3-1/TRBV3-2,.,.,TRBJ1-1,CASSQDGPGMNTEAFF,TGTGCCAGCAGCCAAGATGGTCCAGGCATGAACACTGAAGCTTTCTTT
TRBV4-3,.,.,TRBJ1-1,CASSHTTGETKAFF,TGCGCCAGCAGCCATACCACGGGGGAGACAAAAGCTTTCTTT
TRBV9,.,TRBD2,TRBJ2-5,CASSTGTSISKNQETQYF,TGTGCCAGCAGCACCGGGACTAGCATCTCCAAAAACCAAGAGACCCAGTACTTC
TRBV5-1,.,.,TRBJ1-1,CASSLRTGISTEAFF,TGCGCCAGCAGCTTGCGAACAGGGATAAGCACTGAAGCTTTCTTT
TRBV5-1,.,.,TRBJ1-2,CASSLGARVGGYTF,TGCGCCAGCAGCTTGGGGGCCAGGGTTGGAGGCTACACCTTC
TRBV7-9,.,.,TRBJ1-1,CASRGRSTGEAFF,TGTGCCAGCAGGGGGCGGAGTACAGGTGAAGCTTTCTTT
TRBV6-4,.,TRBD1,TRBJ2-1,CATSTQTGISSYNEQFF,TGTGCCACCTCGACCCAGACAGGGATTAGCTCCTACAATGAGCAGTTCTTC
TRBV12-3/TRBV12-4,.,.,TRBJ2-5,CASSWGSQETQYF,TGTGCCAGCAGTTGGGGCAGCCAAGAGACCCAGTACTTC
TRBV4-3,.,TRBD1,TRBJ1-3,CASSQGPGTGGNTIYF,TGCGCCAGCAGCCAAGGTCCCGGGACAGGGGGAAACACCATATATTTT
TRBV6-4,.,TRBD2,TRBJ2-3,CASSHLADSTDTQYF,TGTGCCAGCAGTCACCTAGCGGATTCCACAGATACGCAGTATTTT
TRBV27,few,TRBD1,TRBJ1-2,CASSFRQGSRYGYTF,TGTGCCAGCAGTTTCCGACAGGGGAGTAGGTATGGCTACACCTTC
TRBV27,.,TRBD2,TRBJ2-1,CASTPAGGPNEQFF,TGTGCCAGCACCCCGGCGGGGGGGCCCAATGAGCAGTTCTTC
TRBV7-9,.,.,TRBJ1-5,CASSLGWTNQPQHF,TGTGCCAGCAGCTTGGGATGGACTAATCAGCCCCAGCATTTT
TRBV27,.,.,TRBJ1-5,CASSLRLAQPQHF,TGTGCCAGCAGTTTGCGTCTAGCTCAGCCCCAGCATTTT
TRBV19,.,.,TRBJ1-2,CASSLDRRIYGYTF,TGTGCCAGTAGTTTGGACAGACGCATCTATGGCTACACCTTC
TRBV30,.,.,TRBJ1-3,CASQLSSGNTIYF,TGTGCCAGCCAACTTAGCTCTGGAAACACCATATATTTT
TRBV5-4,.,.,TRBJ2-5,CASSLAPAGPETQYF,TGTGCCAGCAGCTTGGCCCCTGCGGGCCCGGAGACCCAGTACTTC